The 23 T cell receptor beta chains below all came from one sample that was sequenced in a study of blood T cells in healthy people across ages. For the second PCR, which ran for roughly 6 to 11 cycles, a sample-barcoded 5' primer and a J-beta primer mix were used. TCRdb recomputed calls from the 5' RACE reads with MiXCR, one row per CDR3 protein. The data show around 750,000 distinct CDR3 sequences, roughly 50% seen once. The specimen was blood. All receptors derive from a man at least 80 years old in good health.

Remarks on this clonotype: At one end, the junction sequence differs from germline, possibly due to a read error. The V call is TRBV11-2, the J call TRBJ2-7; 9 bases line up with TRBD1. Per germline, CDR1 SGHAT and CDR2 FQNNGV. The CDR3 extends over 17 amino acids. The CDR3 protein is CAGSLPRQGGSSYEQYF. The CDR3 region has the DNA TGTGCCGGCAGCTTACCTCGACAGGGGGGAAGCTCCTACGAGCAGTACTTC.

The chain is built from TRBV11-2 and TRBJ2-7; 8 bases map to TRBD2. V shed 2 bases, J shed 6 bases, and the junction held 15 bases outside the gene matches. Germline V gene sequence: CDR1 SGHAT, CDR2 FQNNGV. This CDR3 is 17 amino acids long. In nucleotides, the CDR3 is TGTGCCAGCAGCTTATGGCTAGCGGGTTCCTCAGGGCTCGAGCAGTACTTC. It translates to CASSLWLAGSSGLEQYF.

This chain links TRBV29-1 with TRBJ1-1, with D unclear. V was cut by 5 bases and J by 4 bases, with 8 bases left in between. CDR1 SQVTM and CDR2 ANQGSEA come from the germline V gene. The CDR3 loop spans 11 amino acids. CDR3 residues: CSVHRGTEAFF. The DNA of the CDR3 is TGCAGCGTTCACCGAGGCACTGAAGCTTTCTTT.

The chain joins TRBV25-1 to TRBJ2-5; tentatively, D is TRBD1 (6 bases). Germline V CDR1 and CDR2: MGHDK, SYGVNS. This CDR3 contains 15 residues. V was trimmed by 2 bases and J by 3 bases, leaving 13 bases between them. CDR3 protein: CASSEGGPGEETQYF. The DNA of the CDR3 is TGTGCCAGCAGTGAAGGGGGCCCAGGGGAAGAGACCCAGTACTTC.

The J gene is TRBJ2-1, the V gene TRBV6-5; no clear D gene. V was shortened by 4 bases and J by 3 bases, with 7 bases between the two germline ends. Germline V gene sequence: CDR1 MNHEY, CDR2 SVGAGI. The CDR3 contains 13 residues. This CDR3 reads CASSSFGYNEQFF. The CDR3 DNA reads as TGTGCCAGCAGTTCGTTCGGCTACAATGAGCAGTTCTTC.

V usage is TRBV6-5 and J usage is TRBJ2-1; 10 nucleotides align to TRBD2. The CDR3 extends over 15 amino acids. Losses at the gene ends were 6 bases for V and 4 bases for J; bases not matched to a gene: 6. Looked up from germline, CDR1 is MNHEY and CDR2 is SVGAGI. The CDR3 nucleotides read TGTGCCAGCAGGTGGACTAGCGGATTTTACAATGAGCAGTTCTTC. This sequence encodes CASRWTSGFYNEQFF.

The chain links TRBV29-1 to TRBJ2-1; 8 positions agree with TRBD2. Judging by the DNA end, TRBJ2-7 fits better; the J call may be wrong. CDR1 and CDR2 from the germline V gene are SQVTM and ANQGSEA. The CDR3 runs to 18 residues. Here the CDR3 DNA reads TGCAGCGTTGAGGGAATGGGCGGGAGGACTAGCTCCTACAATGAGCAGTACTTC. Translation gives CSVEGMGGRTSSYNEQYF.

The chain links TRBV7-2 to TRBJ1-2; TRBD1 aligns across 8 bases. With V trimmed by 4 bases and J by 1 base, 8 bases remained unmatched. Germline values: CDR1 SGHTA, CDR2 FQGNSA. The CDR3 runs 16 residues. This CDR3 reads CASSSGRTGRNYGYTF. DNA of the CDR3: TGTGCCAGCAGCTCAGGAAGGACAGGGCGTAACTATGGCTACACCTTC. The full variable domain, its missing parts supplied by reference TRBV7-2 and TRBJ1-2, is GAGVSQSPSNKVTEKGKDVELRCDPISGHTALYWYRQSLGQGLEFLIYFQGNSAPDKSGLPSDRFSAERTGGSVSTLTIQRTQQEDSAVYLCASSSGRTGRNYGYTFGSGTRLTVV.

A few counts support this clonotype. This may be a read error: a much more frequent sequence differs by one nucleotide. The rearrangement uses TRBV3-1 and TRBJ2-6; D is uncertain. The V end was cut by 7 bases, the J end by 0 bases, with 4 bases between. The CDR3 is 13 amino acids. Germline V gene sequence: CDR1 LGHDT, CDR2 YNNKEL (reference sequence). The CDR3 DNA is TGTGCCAGCACCTTCTCTGGGGCCAACGTCCTGACTTTC. It translates to CASTFSGANVLTF. Full variable domain (remainder filled in from reference TRBV3-1 and TRBJ2-6): DTAVSQTPKYLVTQMGNDKSIKCEQNLGHDTMYWYKQDSKKFLKIMFSYNNKELIINETVPNRFSPKSPDKAHLNLHINSLELGDSAVYFCASTFSGANVLTFGAGSRLTVL.

This clonotype came up a few times. The rearrangement joins TRBV7-2 to TRBJ1-1, with unresolved D. The CDR3 covers 14 residues. Trimming cost V 5 bases and J 2 bases, with 12 bases left between them. Germline-derived CDR1 and CDR2 are SGHTA and FQGNSA. CDR3 nucleotides: TGTGCCAGCAGCCTAACCCCTCGTAACACTGAAGCTTTCTTT. As protein: CASSLTPRNTEAFF.

This chain uses TRBV4-2 with TRBJ2-7; possible D gene TRBD2, 5 bases. Germline values: CDR1 LGHNA, CDR2 YNFKEQ. Trimming cost V 0 bases and J 2 bases, with 11 bases left between them. CDR3 length: 15 residues. The DNA for the CDR3 is TGTGCCAGCAGCCAAGAAGGACGGGGTGCCTACGAGCAGTACTTC. Protein: CASSQEGRGAYEQYF.

This clonotype occurred a few times. This sequence joins TRBV12-3 or TRBV12-4 and TRBJ1-1; 12 nucleotides match TRBD1. V lost 7 bases, J lost 3 bases, and 9 bases stayed unmatched. This CDR3 comprises 16 residues. As DNA, the CDR3 is TGTGCCAGCACCTGGGGACAGGGGGCGGGGGACACTGAAGCTTTCTTT. It codes for CASTWGQGAGDTEAFF.

The J gene is TRBJ2-4, the V gene TRBV7-9, with TRBD1 matching over 9 bases. Gene TRBJ2-7 matches the end of the DNA better, so the J call may be wrong. Germline V lookup: CDR1 SEHNR, CDR2 FQNEAQ (reference sequence). The CDR3 extends over 15 amino acids. The CDR3 DNA follows: TGTGCCAGCAGCTATACAGGGGGCAAAGTCTACGAGCAGTACTTC. It is translated as CASSYTGGKVYEQYF.

V and J are TRBV5-1 and TRBJ2-7; D gene uncertain. The germline V and J ends were trimmed by 0 bases and 0 bases, with 10 bases remaining between them. This CDR3 comprises 15 residues. CDR1 is SGHRS and CDR2 is YFSETQ in the germline V gene. The CDR3 bases are TGCGCCAGCAGCTTGGAGGACCCTAGCTCCTACGAGCAGTACTTC. This codes for CASSLEDPSSYEQYF.

There are many counts of this clonotype. This chain joins TRBV7-9 and TRBJ2-4, with 7 bases identical to TRBD1. V was pared by 3 bases and J by 1 base, with 6 bases of the junction left unmatched. The CDR3 extends over 16 amino acids. Germline V gene sequence: CDR1 SEHNR, CDR2 FQNEAQ (reference sequence). The DNA of the CDR3 is TGTGCCAGCAGCTTGCCACCACAGGGGGCCAAAAACATTCAGTACTTC. Protein sequence: CASSLPPQGAKNIQYF.

This clonotype occurred a few times. The chain recombines TRBV7-9 with TRBJ2-5; maybe TRBD1 (6 bases). Germline values: CDR1 SEHNR, CDR2 FQNEAQ (reference sequence). The CDR3 covers 15 residues. V lost 5 bases, J lost 0 bases, and 13 bases lay in between. The CDR3 DNA is TGTGCCAGCAGCCGATGGGCAGGGGACCAAGAGACCCAGTACTTC. Translating gives CASSRWAGDQETQYF.

V and J are TRBV5-4 and TRBJ2-3; the match to TRBD2 covers 7 bases. The CDR3 runs 14 residues. V dropped 4 bases and J dropped 6; count of bases not matched to a gene: 8. Per germline, CDR1 SGHNT and CDR2 YYREEE (reference sequence). The CDR3 is CASSRDYLRDTQYF. CDR3 in DNA: TGTGCCAGCAGCCGGGACTACCTCCGGGATACGCAGTATTTT.

This rearrangement joins TRBV24-1 to TRBJ2-5; 11 nucleotides match TRBD2. The germline CDR1 and CDR2 sequences are KGHDR and SFDVKD. There are 16 residues in the CDR3. V trimming: 3 bases; J trimming: 5 bases; junction bases outside the gene matches: 7. In DNA, the CDR3 is TGTGCCACCAGTGATCGGACTAGCGGGCACGGGGAGACCCAGTACTTC. As protein: CATSDRTSGHGETQYF.

The CDR3 DNA follows: TGTGCCAGCTGGGACATCTTCTACGAGCAGTACTTC. This codes for CASWDIFYEQYF. The rearrangement links TRBV2 to TRBJ2-7; tentative D call: TRBD1 (6 bases). CDR3 size: 12 residues. Trimming left V 8 bases short and J 3 bases short, with 11 bases between. Per germline, CDR1 SNHLY and CDR2 FYNNEI.

This chain uses TRBV5-1 with TRBJ2-7; 12 bases are a match to TRBD2. With 4 bases clipped from V and 4 bases from J, the junction kept 6 bases outside the gene matches. Per germline, CDR1 SGHRS and CDR2 YFSETQ. The CDR3 contains 15 residues. CDR3 nucleotides: TGCGCCAGCAGCGCCGGACTAGCGGGACTATACGAGCAGTACTTC. Its protein is CASSAGLAGLYEQYF. Full variable domain (missing parts from reference TRBV5-1 and TRBJ2-7): KAGVTQTPRYLIKTRGQQVTLSCSPISGHRSVSWYQQTPGQGLQFLFEYFSETQRNKGNFPGRFSGRQFSNSRSEMNVSTLELGDSALYLCASSAGLAGLYEQYFGPGTRLTVT.

V and J are TRBV5-1 and TRBJ2-6; a possible D gene is TRBD2 (6 bases). The CDR3 loop spans 18 amino acids. Looked up from germline, CDR1 is SGHRS and CDR2 is YFSETQ. V was pared by 6 bases and J by 0 bases, with 19 bases between. The CDR3 reads CASNSEGTGSSGANVLTF. The CDR3 coding sequence is TGCGCCAGCAACTCAGAGGGGACCGGGAGCTCTGGGGCCAACGTCCTGACTTTC.

The chain is built from TRBV24-1 and TRBJ2-1; 11 bases are shared with TRBD2. The CDR3 has 16 residues. Losses at the gene ends were 4 bases for V and 6 bases for J; bases not matched to a gene: 7. Germline V gene lookup returns CDR1 KGHDR and CDR2 SFDVKD. The CDR3 region is CATSDQGLAEFNEQFF. The CDR3 bases are TGTGCCACCAGTGACCAGGGACTAGCGGAATTCAATGAGCAGTTCTTC.

This sequence joins TRBV20-1 and TRBJ2-7, with 7 bases that match TRBD2. The CDR3 contains 17 residues. Trimming cost V 5 bases and J 0 bases; bases outside gene matches: 16. Germline values: CDR1 DFQATT, CDR2 SNEGSKA (reference sequence). The CDR3 sequence is CSARSSGGRGSSYEQYF. CDR3 nucleotides: TGCAGTGCTCGAAGTAGCGGCGGGAGAGGGAGCTCCTACGAGCAGTACTTC.